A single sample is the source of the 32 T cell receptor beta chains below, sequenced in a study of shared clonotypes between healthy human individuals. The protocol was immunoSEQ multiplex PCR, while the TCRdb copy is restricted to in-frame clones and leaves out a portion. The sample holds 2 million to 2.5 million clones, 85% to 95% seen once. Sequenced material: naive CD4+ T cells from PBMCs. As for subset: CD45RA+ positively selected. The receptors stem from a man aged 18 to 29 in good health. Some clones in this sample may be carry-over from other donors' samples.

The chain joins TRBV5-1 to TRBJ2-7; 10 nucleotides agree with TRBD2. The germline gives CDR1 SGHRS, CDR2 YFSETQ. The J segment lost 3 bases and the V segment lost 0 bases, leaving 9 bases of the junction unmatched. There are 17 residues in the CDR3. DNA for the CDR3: TGCGCCAGCAGCTTGGCCGGAATAGCGGGAGGCAACTACGAGCAGTACTTC. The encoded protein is CASSLAGIAGGNYEQYF.

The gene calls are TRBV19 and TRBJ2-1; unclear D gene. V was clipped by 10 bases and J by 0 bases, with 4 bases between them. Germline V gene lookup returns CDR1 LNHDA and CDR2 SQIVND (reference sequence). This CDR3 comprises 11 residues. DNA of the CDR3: TGTGCCACCACCTCCTACAATGAGCAGTTCTTC. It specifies CATTSYNEQFF.

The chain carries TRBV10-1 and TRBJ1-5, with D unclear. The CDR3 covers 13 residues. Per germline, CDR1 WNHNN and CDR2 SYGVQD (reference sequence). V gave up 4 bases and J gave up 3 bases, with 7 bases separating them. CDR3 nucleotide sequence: TGCGCCAGCAGTGCGGCAGACAATCAGCCCCAGCATTTT. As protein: CASSAADNQPQHF.

The CDR3 DNA sequence: TGTGCCGGTCAAGAGTTAGTGAATGAAAAACTGTTTTTT. Its translation: CAGQELVNEKLFF. This chain joins TRBV2 and TRBJ1-4; no clear D gene. The CDR3 extends over 13 amino acids. With 11 bases removed from V and 5 bases from J, the gap between germline ends came to 15 bases. Germline V CDR1 and CDR2: SNHLY, FYNNEI.

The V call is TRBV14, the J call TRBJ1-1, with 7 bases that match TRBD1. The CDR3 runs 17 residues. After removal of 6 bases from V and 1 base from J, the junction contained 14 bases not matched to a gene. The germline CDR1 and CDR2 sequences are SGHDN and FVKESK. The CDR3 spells CASRSVGQKVRNTEAFF. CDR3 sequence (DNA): TGTGCCAGCAGGTCGGTGGGACAGAAGGTCCGGAACACTGAAGCTTTCTTT.

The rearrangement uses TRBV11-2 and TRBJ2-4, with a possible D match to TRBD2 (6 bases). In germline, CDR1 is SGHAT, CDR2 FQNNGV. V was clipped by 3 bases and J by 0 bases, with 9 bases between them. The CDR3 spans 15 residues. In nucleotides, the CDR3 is TGTGCCAGCAGCTTGGGGGGACCAGCCAAAAACATTCAGTACTTC. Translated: CASSLGGPAKNIQYF.

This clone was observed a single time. The CDR3 nucleotides read TGTGCCAGCAGTCCGCCTAGGCAGGGGGCCCGCGAGCAGTACTTC. Amino acids: CASSPPRQGAREQYF. The chain employs TRBV6-5 and TRBJ2-7; 8 positions match TRBD1. This CDR3 contains 15 residues. Trimming removed 5 bases from V and 6 bases from J; junction bases left unmatched: 12. Germline-derived CDR1 and CDR2 are MNHEY and SVGAGI.

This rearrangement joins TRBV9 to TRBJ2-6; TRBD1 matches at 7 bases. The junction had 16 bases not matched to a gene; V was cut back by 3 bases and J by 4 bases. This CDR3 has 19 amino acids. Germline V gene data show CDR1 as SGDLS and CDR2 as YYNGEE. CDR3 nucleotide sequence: TGTGCCAGCAGCGGAACCCGGTGGGGAGCACAGGGGGGGGCCAACGTCCTGACTTTC. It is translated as CASSGTRWGAQGGANVLTF.

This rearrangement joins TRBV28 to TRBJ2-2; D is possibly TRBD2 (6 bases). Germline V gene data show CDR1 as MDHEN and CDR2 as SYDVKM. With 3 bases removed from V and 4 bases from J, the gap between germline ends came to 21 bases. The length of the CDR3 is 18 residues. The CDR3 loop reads CASSFEGRDRRSTGELFF. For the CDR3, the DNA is TGTGCCAGCAGTTTCGAAGGGCGGGACCGGCGGTCCACCGGGGAGCTGTTTTTT.

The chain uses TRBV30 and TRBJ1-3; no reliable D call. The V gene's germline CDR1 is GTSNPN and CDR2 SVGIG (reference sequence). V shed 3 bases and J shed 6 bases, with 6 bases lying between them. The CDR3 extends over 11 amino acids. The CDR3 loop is CAWSSENTIYF. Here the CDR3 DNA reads TGTGCCTGGAGCAGTGAAAACACCATATATTTT.

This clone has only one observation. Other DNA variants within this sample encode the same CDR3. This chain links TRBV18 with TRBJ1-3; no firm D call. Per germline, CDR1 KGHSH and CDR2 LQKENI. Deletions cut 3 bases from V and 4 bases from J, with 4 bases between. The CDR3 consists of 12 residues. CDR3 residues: CASSPPGNTIYF. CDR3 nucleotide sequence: TGTGCCAGCTCACCCCCCGGAAACACCATATATTTT.

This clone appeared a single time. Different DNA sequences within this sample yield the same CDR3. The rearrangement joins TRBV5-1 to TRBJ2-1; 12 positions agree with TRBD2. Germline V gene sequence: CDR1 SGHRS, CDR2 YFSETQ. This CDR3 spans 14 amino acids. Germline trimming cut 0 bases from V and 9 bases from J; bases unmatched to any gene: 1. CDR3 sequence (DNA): TGCGCCAGCAGCTTGGGACTAGCGGGAGCTGAGCAGTTCTTC. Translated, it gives CASSLGLAGAEQFF.

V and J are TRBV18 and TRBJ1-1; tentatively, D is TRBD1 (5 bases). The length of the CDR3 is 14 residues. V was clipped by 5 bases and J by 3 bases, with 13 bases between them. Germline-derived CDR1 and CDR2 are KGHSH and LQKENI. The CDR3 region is CASSGAARDTEAFF. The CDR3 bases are TGTGCCAGCTCAGGGGCCGCCCGGGACACTGAAGCTTTCTTT.

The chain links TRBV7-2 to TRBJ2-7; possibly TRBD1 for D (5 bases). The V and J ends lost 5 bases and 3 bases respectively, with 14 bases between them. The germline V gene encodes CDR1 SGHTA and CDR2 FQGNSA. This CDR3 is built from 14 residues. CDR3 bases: TGTGCCAGCAGCCCGGGTGGGGCGATCTACGAGCAGTACTTC. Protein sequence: CASSPGGAIYEQYF.

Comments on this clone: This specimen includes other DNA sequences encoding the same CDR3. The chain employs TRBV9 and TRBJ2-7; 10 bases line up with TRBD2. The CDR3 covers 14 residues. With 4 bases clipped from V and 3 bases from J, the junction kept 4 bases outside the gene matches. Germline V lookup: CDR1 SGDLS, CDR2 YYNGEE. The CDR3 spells CASSPRTSGYEQYF. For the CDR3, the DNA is TGTGCCAGCAGCCCTCGGACTAGCGGCTACGAGCAGTACTTC.

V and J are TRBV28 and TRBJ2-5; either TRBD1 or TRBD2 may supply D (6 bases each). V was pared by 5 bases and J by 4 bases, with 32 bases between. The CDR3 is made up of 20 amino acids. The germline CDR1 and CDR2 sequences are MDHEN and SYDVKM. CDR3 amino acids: CASSPSGWGDKSGGGETQYF. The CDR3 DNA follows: TGTGCCAGCAGTCCAAGTGGGTGGGGGGACAAGTCTGGAGGTGGAGAGACCCAGTACTTC.

The CDR3 coding sequence is TGTGCCAGCACCCCCCCTGGCGGGAGGGTGAATGAGCAGTTCTTC. This encodes CASTPPGGRVNEQFF. The gene calls are TRBV28 and TRBJ2-1, with 9 nucleotides matching TRBD2. The CDR3 runs to 15 residues. Germline V gene data show CDR1 as MDHEN and CDR2 as SYDVKM. The J segment lost 7 bases and the V segment lost 7 bases, leaving 11 bases of the junction unmatched. Full variable domain (missing parts from reference TRBV28 and TRBJ2-1): DVKVTQSSRYLVKRTGEKVFLECVQDMDHENMFWYRQDPGLGLRLIYFSYDVKMKEKGDIPEGYSVSREKKERFSLILESASTNQTSMYLCASTPPGGRVNEQFFGPGTRLTVL.

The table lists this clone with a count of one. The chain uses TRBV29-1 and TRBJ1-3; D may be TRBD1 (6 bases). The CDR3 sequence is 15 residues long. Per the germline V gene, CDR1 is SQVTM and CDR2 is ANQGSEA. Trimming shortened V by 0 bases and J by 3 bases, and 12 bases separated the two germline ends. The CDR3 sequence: CSVEDPQGRGNTIYF. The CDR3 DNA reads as TGCAGCGTTGAAGACCCCCAGGGGCGTGGAAACACCATATATTTT.

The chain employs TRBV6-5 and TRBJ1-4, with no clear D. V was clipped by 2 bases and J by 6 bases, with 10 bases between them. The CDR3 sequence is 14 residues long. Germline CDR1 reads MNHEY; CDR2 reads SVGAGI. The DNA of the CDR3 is TGTGCCAGCAGTTACCAACCGAAGTATGAAAAACTGTTTTTT. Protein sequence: CASSYQPKYEKLFF.

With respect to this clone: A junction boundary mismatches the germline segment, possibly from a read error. Here the CDR3 reads CANSTLSVLSGANVLTF. Here the CDR3 DNA reads TGTGCCAACAGTACGCTCTCAGTACTCTCTGGGGCCAACGTCCTGACTTTC. The chain links TRBV27 to TRBJ2-6; D gene ambiguous. The V gene's germline CDR1 is MNHEY and CDR2 SMNVEV (reference sequence). This CDR3 is 17 amino acids long. The whole variable domain, remainder taken from reference TRBV27 and TRBJ2-6, is EAQVTQNPRYLITVTGKKLTVTCSQNMNHEYMSWYRQDPGLGLRQIYYSMNVEVTDKGDVPEGYKVSRKEKRNFPLILESPSPNQTSLYFCANSTLSVLSGANVLTFGAGSRLTVL.

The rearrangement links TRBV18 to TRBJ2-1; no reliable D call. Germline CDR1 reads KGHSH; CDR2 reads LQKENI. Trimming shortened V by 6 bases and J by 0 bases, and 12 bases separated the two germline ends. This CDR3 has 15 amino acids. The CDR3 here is CASSSIIISYNEQFF. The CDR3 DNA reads TGTGCCAGCTCTAGCATAATAATCTCCTACAATGAGCAGTTCTTC.

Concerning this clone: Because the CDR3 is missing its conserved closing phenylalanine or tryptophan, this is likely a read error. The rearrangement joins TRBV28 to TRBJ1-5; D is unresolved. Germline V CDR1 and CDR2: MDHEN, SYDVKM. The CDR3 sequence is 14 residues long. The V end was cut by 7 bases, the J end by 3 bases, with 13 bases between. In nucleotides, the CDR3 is TGTGCCAGCAACCCGGGGAGATCCAATCAGCCCCAGCATCTT. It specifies CASNPGRSNQPQHL.

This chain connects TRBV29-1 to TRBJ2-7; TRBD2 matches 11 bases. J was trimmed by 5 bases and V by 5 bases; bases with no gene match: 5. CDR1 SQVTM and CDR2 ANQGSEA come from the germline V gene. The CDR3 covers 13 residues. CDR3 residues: CSVPLAGGHEQYF. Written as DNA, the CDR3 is TGCAGCGTTCCCCTAGCGGGAGGACACGAGCAGTACTTC.

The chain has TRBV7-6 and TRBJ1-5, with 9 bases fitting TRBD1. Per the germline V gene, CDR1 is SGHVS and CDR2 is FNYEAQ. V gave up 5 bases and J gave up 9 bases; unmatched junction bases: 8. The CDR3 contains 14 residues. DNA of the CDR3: TGTGCCAGCAGCCCGGGGACAGGGCTACCGCCCCAGCATTTT. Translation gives CASSPGTGLPPQHF.

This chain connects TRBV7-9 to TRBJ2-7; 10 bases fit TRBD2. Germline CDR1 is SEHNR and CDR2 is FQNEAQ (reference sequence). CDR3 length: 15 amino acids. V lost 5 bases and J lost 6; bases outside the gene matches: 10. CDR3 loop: CASSLLAGVAGEQYF. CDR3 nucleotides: TGTGCCAGCAGCCTTCTAGCGGGAGTAGCCGGCGAGCAGTACTTC.

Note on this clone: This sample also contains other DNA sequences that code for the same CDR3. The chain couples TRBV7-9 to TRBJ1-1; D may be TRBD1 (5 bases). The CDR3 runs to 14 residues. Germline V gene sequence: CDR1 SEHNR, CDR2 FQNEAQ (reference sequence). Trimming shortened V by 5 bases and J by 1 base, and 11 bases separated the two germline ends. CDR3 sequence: CASSLLGQNTEAFF. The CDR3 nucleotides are TGTGCCAGCAGCCTCCTGGGGCAGAACACTGAAGCTTTCTTT.

CDR3 coding DNA: TGTGCCAGCAGCTTCAGAGGGACAGTAAATCAGCCCCAGCATTTT. Protein: CASSFRGTVNQPQHF. This sequence joins TRBV5-8 and TRBJ1-5; 7 positions agree with TRBD1. The CDR3 has 15 amino acids. The V gene's germline CDR1 is SGHTS and CDR2 YDEGEE. Trimming at V came to 2 bases and at J to 4 bases, leaving 6 bases not matched to a gene. Supplemented by reference TRBV5-8 and TRBJ1-5, the full variable domain reads EAGVTQSPTHLIKTRGQQATLRCSPISGHTSVYWYQQALGLGLQFLLWYDEGEERNRGNFPPRFSGRQFPNYSSELNVNALELEDSALYLCASSFRGTVNQPQHFGDGTRLSIL.

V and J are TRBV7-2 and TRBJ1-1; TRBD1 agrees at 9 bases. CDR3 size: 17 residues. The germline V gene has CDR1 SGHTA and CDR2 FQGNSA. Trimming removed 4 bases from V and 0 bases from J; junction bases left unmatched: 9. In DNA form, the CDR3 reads TGTGCCAGCAGCTCTCGGTGGACAGGGGCCCTGAACACTGAAGCTTTCTTT. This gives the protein CASSSRWTGALNTEAFF.

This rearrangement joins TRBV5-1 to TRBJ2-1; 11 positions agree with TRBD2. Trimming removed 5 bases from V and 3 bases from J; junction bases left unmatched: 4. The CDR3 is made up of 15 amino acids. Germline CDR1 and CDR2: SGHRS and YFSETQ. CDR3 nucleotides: TGCGCCAGCAGGTATACTAGCGGGAGCTACAATGAGCAGTTCTTC. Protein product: CASRYTSGSYNEQFF.

The CDR3 protein is CASRGLASTDTQYF. The DNA of the CDR3 is TGTGCCAGCAGGGGACTAGCGAGCACAGATACGCAGTATTTT. This chain connects TRBV7-6 to TRBJ2-3, with 10 positions matching TRBD2. The germline gives CDR1 SGHVS, CDR2 FNYEAQ. The CDR3 sequence is 14 residues long. The junction had 0 bases not matched to a gene; V was cut back by 6 bases and J by 0 bases.

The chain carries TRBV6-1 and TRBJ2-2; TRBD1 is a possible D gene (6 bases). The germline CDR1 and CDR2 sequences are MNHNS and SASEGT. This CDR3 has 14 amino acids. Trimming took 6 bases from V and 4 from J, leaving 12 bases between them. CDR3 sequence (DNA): TGTGCCAGCAGATCGGCAGGGGTCACCGGGGAGCTGTTTTTT. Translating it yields CASRSAGVTGELFF.

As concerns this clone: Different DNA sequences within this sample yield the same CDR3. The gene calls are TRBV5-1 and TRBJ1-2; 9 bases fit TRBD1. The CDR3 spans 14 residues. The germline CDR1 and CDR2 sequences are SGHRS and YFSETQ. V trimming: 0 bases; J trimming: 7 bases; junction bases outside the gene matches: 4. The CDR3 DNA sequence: TGCGCCAGCAGCTTGGAACAGGGGGCTGGTGGCTACACCTTC. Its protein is CASSLEQGAGGYTF. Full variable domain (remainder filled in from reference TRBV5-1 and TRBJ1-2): KAGVTQTPRYLIKTRGQQVTLSCSPISGHRSVSWYQQTPGQGLQFLFEYFSETQRNKGNFPGRFSGRQFSNSRSEMNVSTLELGDSALYLCASSLEQGAGGYTFGSGTRLTVV.